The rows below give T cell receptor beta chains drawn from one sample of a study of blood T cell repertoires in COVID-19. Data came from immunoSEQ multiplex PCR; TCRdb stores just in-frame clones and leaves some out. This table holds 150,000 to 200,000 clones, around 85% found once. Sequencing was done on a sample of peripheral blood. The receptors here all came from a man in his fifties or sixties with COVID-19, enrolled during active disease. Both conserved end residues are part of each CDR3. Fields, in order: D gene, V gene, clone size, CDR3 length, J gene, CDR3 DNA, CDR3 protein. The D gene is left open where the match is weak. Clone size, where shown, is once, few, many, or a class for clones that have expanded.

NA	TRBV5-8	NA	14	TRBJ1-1	TGTGCCAGCAGCTTGGCCCGGGGTATCACTGAAGCTTTCTTT	CASSLARGITEAFF
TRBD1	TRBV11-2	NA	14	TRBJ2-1	TGTGCCAGCAGCGAACAACAGGGGCGCCATGAGCAGTTCTTC	CASSEQQGRHEQFF
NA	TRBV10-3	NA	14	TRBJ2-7	TGTGCCACGAAGGGGCAGGCCAGCTCCTACGAGCAGTACTTC	CATKGQASSYEQYF
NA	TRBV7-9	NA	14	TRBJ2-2	TGTGCCAGCAGCTTAGCGGGCATCACCGGGGAGCTGTTTTTT	CASSLAGITGELFF
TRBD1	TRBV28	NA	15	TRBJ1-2	TGTGCCAGCAGTTTATTTGGACAGGGTATCGGGGGCTACACCTTC	CASSLFGQGIGGYTF
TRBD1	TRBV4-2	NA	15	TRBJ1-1	TGTGCCAGCAGCCAAGCTTTTCAGGGGGCCACTGAAGCTTTCTTT	CASSQAFQGATEAFF
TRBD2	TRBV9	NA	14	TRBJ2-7	TGTGCCAGCAGCGTAGGAGGGGAGGGCTACGAGCAGTACTTC	CASSVGGEGYEQYF
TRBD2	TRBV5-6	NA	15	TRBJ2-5	TGTGCCAGCAGCCCACTGGGCGGGGGTGGGGAGACCCAGTACTTC	CASSPLGGGGETQYF
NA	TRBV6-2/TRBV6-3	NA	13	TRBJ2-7	TGTGCCAGCAGTTACGCTACAGGCGCGTGGGAGTACTTC	CASSYATGAWEYF
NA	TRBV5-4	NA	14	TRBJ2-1	TGTGCCAGCAGCAGGGAGGTCCATAACAATGAGCAGTTCTTC	CASSREVHNNEQFF
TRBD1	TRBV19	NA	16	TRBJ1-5	TGTGCCTCTCGTCGAGAGGGGGCGAATCCGACTCAGCCCCAGCATTTT	CASRREGANPTQPQHF
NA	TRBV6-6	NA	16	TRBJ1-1	TGTGCCAGCAGTTACTCGGCAGGACTCATGAACACTGAAGCTTTCTTT	CASSYSAGLMNTEAFF
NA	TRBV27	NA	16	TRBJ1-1	TGTGCCAGCAGTCGGATACCCGGGACAATGAACACTGAAGCTTTCTTT	CASSRIPGTMNTEAFF
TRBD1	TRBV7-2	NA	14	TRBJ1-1	TGTGCCAGCAGCCGGGGACAGGGCAACACTGAAGCTTTCTTT	CASSRGQGNTEAFF
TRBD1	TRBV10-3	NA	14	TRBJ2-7	TGTGCCATCAGCACCGGGACAGAGGCTACGAGCTTGTACTTC	CAISTGTEATSLYF
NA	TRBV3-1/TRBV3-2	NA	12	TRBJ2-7	TGTGCCAGCAGCCAAGTAGGGGACGAGCAGTACTTC	CASSQVGDEQYF
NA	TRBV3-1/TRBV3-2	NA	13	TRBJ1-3	TGTGCCAGCAGCTACGGGTCCCGAGTCACCATATATTTT	CASSYGSRVTIYF
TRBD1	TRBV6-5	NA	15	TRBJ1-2	TGTGCCAGCAGTCCTTGGACAGGGCTGTGGTATGGCTACACCTTC	CASSPWTGLWYGYTF
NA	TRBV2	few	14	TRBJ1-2	TGTGCCAGCAGTGAAGCGGGACACAACTATGGCTACACCTTC	CASSEAGHNYGYTF
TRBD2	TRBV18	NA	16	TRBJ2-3	TGTGCCAGCTCATTCCCGGGACTAGCGGGAGAAGATACGCAGTATTTT	CASSFPGLAGEDTQYF
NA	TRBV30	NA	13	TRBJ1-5	TGTGCCTGGAGTGTGAGGGAACATCAGCCCCAGCATTTT	CAWSVREHQPQHF
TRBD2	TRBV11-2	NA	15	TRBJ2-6	TGTGCCAGCAGCTTTGCGGGGGGTGGGGCCAACGTCCTGACTTTC	CASSFAGGGANVLTF
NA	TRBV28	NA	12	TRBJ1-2	TGTGCCAGCACCTCAGGGGCTCGAGGCTACACCTTC	CASTSGARGYTF
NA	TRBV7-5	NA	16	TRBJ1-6	TGTGTCAGAAGCTTAGGGACAGGGCTTGTTCATTCACCCCTCCACTTT	CVRSLGTGLVHSPLHF
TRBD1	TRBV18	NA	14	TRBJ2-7	TGTGCCAGCTCACCTCAGACAGGGTTCGGGGAGCAGTACTTC	CASSPQTGFGEQYF
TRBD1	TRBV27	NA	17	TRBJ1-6	TGTGCCAGCAGTTCTGCGATCAGGGGGTCGAATAATTCACCCCTCCACTTT	CASSSAIRGSNNSPLHF
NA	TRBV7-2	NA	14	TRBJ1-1	TGTGCCAGCAGCTTAGGTTGGGGGAGGCCTGAAGCTTTCTTT	CASSLGWGRPEAFF
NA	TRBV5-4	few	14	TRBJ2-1	TGTGCCAGCACCGCCGGGACTCCCGGCAATGAGCAGTTCTTC	CASTAGTPGNEQFF
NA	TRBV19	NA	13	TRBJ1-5	TGTGCCACTTCATCGAGGGGCAATCAGCCCCAGCATTTT	CATSSRGNQPQHF
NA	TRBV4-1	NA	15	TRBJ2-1	TGCGCCAGCAGCCTTTGGACTCCTTCCTACAATGAGCAGTTCTTC	CASSLWTPSYNEQFF
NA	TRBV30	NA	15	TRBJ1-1	TGTGCCTGGAGTGTACTAGGGATGAGAAACACTGAAGCTTTCTTT	CAWSVLGMRNTEAFF
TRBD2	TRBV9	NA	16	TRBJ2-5	TGTGCCAGCAGCGTAGGGTCTAGCGGGATGGGTGAGACCCAGTACTTC	CASSVGSSGMGETQYF
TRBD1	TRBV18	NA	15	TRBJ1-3	TGTGCCAGCTCACCGGACAGGGGCTCTGGAAACACCATATATTTT	CASSPDRGSGNTIYF
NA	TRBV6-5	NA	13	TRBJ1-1	TGTGCCACCTCGACCCGTGCGGACACTGAAGCTTTCTTT	CATSTRADTEAFF
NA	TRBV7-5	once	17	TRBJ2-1	TGTGTCAGAGGCACAGGGGCGTTAGGTGGCTCCTACAATGAGCAGTTCTTC	CVRGTGALGGSYNEQFF
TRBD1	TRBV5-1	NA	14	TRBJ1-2	TGCGCCAGCAGCTTGTCCGCAGGGGGCTATGGCTACACCTTC	CASSLSAGGYGYTF
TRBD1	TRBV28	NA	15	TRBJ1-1	TGTGCCAGCAGTCCGCTAGACAGGGCGAACACTGAAGCTTTCTTT	CASSPLDRANTEAFF
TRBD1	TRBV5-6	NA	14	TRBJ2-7	TGTGCCAGCAGTTTCACGCCGGGACAGGGGACGTCGGAATTC	CASSFTPGQGTSEF
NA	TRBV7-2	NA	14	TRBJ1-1	TGTGCCAGCAGCCCCGACAGAGAGAACACTGAAGCTTTCTTT	CASSPDRENTEAFF
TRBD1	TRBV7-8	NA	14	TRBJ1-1	TGTGCCAGCAGCCAGGGGGCTCAAAACACTGAAGCTTTCTTT	CASSQGAQNTEAFF
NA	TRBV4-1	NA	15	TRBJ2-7	TGCGCCAGCAGCCACCCAGGCCCCAACTCCTACGAGCAGTACTTC	CASSHPGPNSYEQYF
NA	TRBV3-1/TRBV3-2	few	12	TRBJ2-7	TGTGCCAGCAGCCTCGGACAGTGGGAGCAGTACTTC	CASSLGQWEQYF
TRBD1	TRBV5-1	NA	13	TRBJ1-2	TGCGCCAGCAGAGCCGGGACAGGGCCTGGCTACACCTTC	CASRAGTGPGYTF
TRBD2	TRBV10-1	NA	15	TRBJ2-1	TGCGCCAGCAGTGAAACTAGCGGGAGCGGGAATGAGCAGTTCTTC	CASSETSGSGNEQFF
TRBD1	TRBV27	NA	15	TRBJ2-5	TGTGCCAGCAGATCCGGGACAGGGATTGGAGAGACCCAGTACTTC	CASRSGTGIGETQYF
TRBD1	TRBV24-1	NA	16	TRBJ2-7	TGTGCCACCAGTGATCGCACCGGGACAGATCGCTACGAGCAGTACTTC	CATSDRTGTDRYEQYF
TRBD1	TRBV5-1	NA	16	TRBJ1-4	TGCGCCAGCAGCTTGCAGGGGGCGCAAACTAATGAAAAACTGTTTTTT	CASSLQGAQTNEKLFF
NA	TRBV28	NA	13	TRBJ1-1	TGTGCCAGCAGTTTACCAGGTAGCGTCCAAGCTTTCTTT	CASSLPGSVQAFF
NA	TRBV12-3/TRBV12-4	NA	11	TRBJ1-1	TGTGCCAGCAGTTGGAGAACTGAAGCTTTCTTT	CASSWRTEAFF
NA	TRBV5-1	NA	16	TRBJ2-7	TGCGCCAGCAGCTTGGAAGGAGGCCCTGGGAACCACGAGCAGTACTTC	CASSLEGGPGNHEQYF
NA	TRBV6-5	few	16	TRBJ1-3	TGTGCCAGCAGTTACTCGGCAGCGGTTGCTGGAAACACCATATATTTT	CASSYSAAVAGNTIYF